Below, 9 T cell receptor beta chains from the same sample are listed, as sequenced in a study of T cell changes during pregnancy in multiple sclerosis (dated by TCRdb to between 2018 and 2021). Libraries were built with the immunoSEQ multiplex PCR assay. TCRdb took this table from immuneACCESS and kept in-frame rearrangements with V and J called. Such tables lack part of the clones; where checked against another copy, unresolved V genes explain under half of the gap, and the rest is unexplained. In all, the sample holds about 30,000 clones, and roughly 90% of those were seen once. The ten largest clones represent roughly 0.41% of the sample. The sample here was CD4+ T cells from peripheral blood mononuclear cells, taken in the second trimester of pregnancy. The receptors come from a female donor in good health, enrolled as a control in a pregnancy study.

The gene calls are TRBV19 and TRBJ2-3; tentative D call: TRBD2 (5 bases). The CDR3 contains 13 residues. Germline V lookup: CDR1 LNHDA, CDR2 SQIVND (reference sequence). The V gene lost 6 bases and the J gene lost 1 base, with 8 bases spanning the gap. DNA for the CDR3: TGTGCCAGTAGACCAGCGGGCACAGATACGCAGTATTTT. Its translation: CASRPAGTDTQYF.

The rearrangement joins TRBV18 to TRBJ1-2; D is unresolved. The CDR3 is made up of 14 amino acids. The V gene's germline CDR1 is KGHSH and CDR2 LQKENI. Trimming cost V 5 bases and J 4 bases, with 14 bases left between them. CDR3 DNA: TGTGCCAGCTCAGCCCAAACAGAATCCTATGGCTACACCTTC. This translates into CASSAQTESYGYTF.

The V gene is TRBV10-3, the J gene TRBJ1-5, with 9 bases aligning to TRBD1. With 6 bases clipped from V and 3 bases from J, the junction kept 6 bases outside the gene matches. The CDR3 contains 15 residues. Germline-derived CDR1 and CDR2 are ENHRY and SYGVKD. CDR3 residues: CAISPTGGFNQPQHF. The CDR3 coding sequence is TGTGCCATCAGCCCGACAGGGGGGTTCAATCAGCCCCAGCATTTT.

This clone showed up just once. The DNA of the CDR3 is TGCGCCAGCAGCTTGCCCGGGAATCCCCTTCAAGAGACCCAGTACTTC. This gives the protein CASSLPGNPLQETQYF. The chain combines TRBV5-1 with TRBJ2-5, with D perhaps TRBD2 (5 bases). The CDR3 has 16 amino acids. Between the trimmed V and J ends, which lost 1 base and 2 bases, there was a span of 15 bases. Per germline, CDR1 SGHRS and CDR2 YFSETQ.

CDR3 sequence (DNA): TGTGCCACCAGCAGAGATCGTAGCGGGGGGCCGGGGACAGATACGCAGTATTTT. This sequence encodes CATSRDRSGGPGTDTQYF. The chain is built from TRBV15 and TRBJ2-3, with 10 bases matching TRBD2. CDR3 length equals 18 residues. V dropped 0 bases and J dropped 3; count of bases not matched to a gene: 9. The germline gives CDR1 LNHNV, CDR2 YYDKDF (reference sequence).

This clone was detected only a few times. This chain uses TRBV6-4 with TRBJ1-2; D gene uncertain. With 10 bases removed from V and 8 bases from J, the gap between germline ends came to 14 bases. The V gene's germline CDR1 is MRHNA and CDR2 SNTAGT. This CDR3 has 11 amino acids. CDR3 amino acids: CATKGGLGYTF. The CDR3 DNA reads as TGTGCCACCAAGGGAGGGCTCGGCTACACCTTC.

V and J are TRBV6-6 and TRBJ2-7; 14 bases agree with TRBD2. The V gene end was trimmed by 6 bases and the J gene end by 9 bases; junction bases not matched to a gene: 10. Germline V CDR1 and CDR2: MNHNY, SVGAGI (reference sequence). The CDR3 is 15 amino acids. This CDR3 is CASRYPSGTSGGQYF. In DNA, the CDR3 is TGTGCCAGCAGATACCCATCCGGGACTAGCGGGGGGCAGTACTTC.

This sequence joins TRBV7-9 and TRBJ2-1; 9 nucleotides match TRBD2. CDR1 is SEHNR, CDR2 FQNEAQ, per germline (reference sequence). The CDR3 contains 14 residues. Germline trimming cut 1 base from V and 8 bases from J; bases unmatched to any gene: 3. The CDR3 DNA reads TGTGCCAGCAGCTTAGAAGCGGGGGGCCATGAGCAGTTCTTC. It specifies CASSLEAGGHEQFF.

The chain uses TRBV19 and TRBJ1-2, with TRBD1 as a possible D gene (5 bases). Trimming removed 5 bases from V and 6 bases from J, with 13 bases in between. CDR1 is LNHDA, CDR2 SQIVND, per germline (reference sequence). This CDR3 has 13 amino acids. The CDR3 bases are TGTGCCAGTAGTGGGGCCTTCTGGGATGGCTACACCTTC. Its protein product is CASSGAFWDGYTF.